This T cell receptor beta chain came from a study of blood T cell repertoires in COVID-19. Two negative PCRs, clearance, or symptom resolution characterized the recovered Cohort 3 donors. Per the original data handling: By means of reference gene primer amplification, nucleated cell counts were estimated. The assay was immunoSEQ multiplex PCR, and TCRdb's table has in-frame clones only and misses some. V and J calls and clone size are given by that table; D and trimming were obtained from the DNA. The sample gives over 350,000 clones, just under 90% of which show up once; 10% is in the top ten. This sequence was found in a woman aged 45-65 years who had recovered from COVID-19. The sample taken for sequencing was PBMCs or T cells enriched from blood (not recorded which).

The CDR3 DNA is TGTGCTAGTGGTTTGCCCCGTGGTCGGTTTCCTGAAGCTTTCTTT. Translating it yields CASGLPRGRFPEAFF. The chain combines TRBV12-5 with TRBJ1-1; D remains unclear. Deletions cut 2 bases from V and 6 bases from J, with 16 bases between. The CDR3 is 15 amino acids. Germline lookup yields CDR1 LGHNT and CDR2 FRNRAP.